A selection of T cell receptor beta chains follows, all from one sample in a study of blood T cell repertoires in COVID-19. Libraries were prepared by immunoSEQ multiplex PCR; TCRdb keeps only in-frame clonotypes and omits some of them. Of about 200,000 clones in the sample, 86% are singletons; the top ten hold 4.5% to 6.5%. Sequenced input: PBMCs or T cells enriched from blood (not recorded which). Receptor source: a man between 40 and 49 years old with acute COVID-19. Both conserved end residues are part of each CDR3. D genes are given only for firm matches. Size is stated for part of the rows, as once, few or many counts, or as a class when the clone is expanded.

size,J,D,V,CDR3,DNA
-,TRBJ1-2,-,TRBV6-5,CASSYTGLANYGYTF,TGTGCCAGCAGTTACACAGGCTTAGCTAACTATGGCTACACCTTC
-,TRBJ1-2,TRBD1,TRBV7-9,CASSWGVTGFLGYTF,TGTGCCAGCAGCTGGGGTGTGACAGGGTTTTTGGGCTACACCTTC
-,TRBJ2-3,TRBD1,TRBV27,CASTLWGQGLNTQYF,TGTGCCAGCACTCTGTGGGGACAGGGGTTGAATACGCAGTATTTT
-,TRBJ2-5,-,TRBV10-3,CAIKDSDQRETQYF,TGTGCCATCAAAGACAGCGACCAGAGGGAGACCCAGTACTTC
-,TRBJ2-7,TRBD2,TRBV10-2,CASRESGRGEQYF,TGCGCCAGCAGAGAAAGCGGGAGGGGCGAGCAGTACTTC
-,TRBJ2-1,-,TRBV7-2,CASSSPPGWLNEQFF,TGTGCCAGCAGCTCCCCCCCGGGATGGTTGAATGAGCAGTTCTTC
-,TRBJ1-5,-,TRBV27,CASSLVPQSNQPQHF,TGTGCCAGCAGTTTAGTCCCACAGAGCAATCAGCCCCAGCATTTT
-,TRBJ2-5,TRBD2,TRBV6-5,CASTPTGGETQYF,TGTGCCAGCACCCCTACGGGGGGGGAGACCCAGTACTTC
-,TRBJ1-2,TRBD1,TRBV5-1,CASSWETGAYGYTF,TGCGCCAGCAGCTGGGAGACAGGGGCCTATGGCTACACCTTC
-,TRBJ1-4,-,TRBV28,CASSYDRYEKLFF,TGTGCCAGCAGCTATGACAGATATGAAAAACTGTTTTTT
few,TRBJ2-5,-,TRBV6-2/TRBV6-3,CASSPQRPPETQYF,TGTGCCAGCAGTCCCCAGCGGCCGCCAGAGACCCAGTACTTC
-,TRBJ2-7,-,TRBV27,CASGGAGREQYF,TGTGCCAGCGGGGGGGCAGGGCGCGAGCAGTACTTC
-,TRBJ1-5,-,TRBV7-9,CASSSLSQPQHF,TGTGCCAGCAGCTCCTTGTCTCAGCCCCAGCATTTT
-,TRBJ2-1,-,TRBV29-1,CSVESPIYNEQFF,TGCAGCGTTGAAAGCCCGATCTACAATGAGCAGTTCTTC
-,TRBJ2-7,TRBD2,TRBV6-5,CASRRLAGEFEQYF,TGTGCCAGCAGACGACTAGCGGGAGAATTCGAGCAGTACTTC
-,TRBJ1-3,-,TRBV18,CASSPPDRYSGNTIYF,TGTGCCAGCTCACCCCCTGACAGATACTCTGGAAACACCATATATTTT
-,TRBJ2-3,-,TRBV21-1,CASSRTTGCDTDTQYF,TGTGCCAGCAGCAGGACGACAGGGTGTGACACAGATACGCAGTATTTT
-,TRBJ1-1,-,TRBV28,CASSFPRYRGSDEAFF,TGTGCCAGCAGTTTCCCCCGTTATCGGGGGTCGGATGAAGCTTTCTTT
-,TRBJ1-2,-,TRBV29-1,CSVVQGDFGYTF,TGCAGCGTTGTACAAGGGGATTTTGGCTACACCTTC
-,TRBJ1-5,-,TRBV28,CASSTGNQPQHF,TGTGCCAGCAGTACAGGGAATCAGCCCCAGCATTTT
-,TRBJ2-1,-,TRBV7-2,CASSLARNEQFF,TGTGCCAGCAGCTTAGCCAGGAATGAGCAGTTCTTC
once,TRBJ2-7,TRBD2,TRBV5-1,CASSFGTSGYEQYF,TGCGCCAGCAGCTTTGGGACTAGCGGCTACGAGCAGTACTTC
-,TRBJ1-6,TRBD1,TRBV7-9,CASSVRGDDSPLHF,TGTGCCAGCAGCGTCAGGGGGGATGATTCACCCCTCCACTTT
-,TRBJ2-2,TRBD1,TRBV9,CASSEGTGSFTGELFF,TGTGCCAGCAGCGAGGGGACAGGCTCGTTTACCGGGGAGCTGTTTTTT
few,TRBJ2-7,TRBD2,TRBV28,CASRQFKSGGSYEQYF,TGTGCCAGCAGACAATTCAAGAGCGGGGGGTCTTACGAGCAGTACTTC
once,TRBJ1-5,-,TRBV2,CASSEARGNQPQHF,TGTGCCAGCAGTGAAGCGCGGGGCAATCAGCCCCAGCATTTT
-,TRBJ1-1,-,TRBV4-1,CASSQEGQVNEAFF,TGCGCCAGCAGCCAAGAGGGGCAGGTAAATGAAGCTTTCTTT
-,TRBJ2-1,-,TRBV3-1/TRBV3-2,CASSQYQPGLHNEQFF,TGTGCCAGCAGCCAGTACCAACCGGGACTTCACAATGAGCAGTTCTTC
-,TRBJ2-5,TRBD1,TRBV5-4,CASSSAGQGHQTQYF,TGTGCCAGCAGCTCTGCCGGACAGGGGCACCAGACCCAGTACTTC
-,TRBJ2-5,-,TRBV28,CASSLEGETQYF,TGTGCCAGCAGTTTGGAGGGGGAGACCCAGTACTTC
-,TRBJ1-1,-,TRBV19,CASSILERVDAEAFF,TGTGCCAGTAGTATACTGGAGAGGGTTGACGCTGAAGCTTTCTTT